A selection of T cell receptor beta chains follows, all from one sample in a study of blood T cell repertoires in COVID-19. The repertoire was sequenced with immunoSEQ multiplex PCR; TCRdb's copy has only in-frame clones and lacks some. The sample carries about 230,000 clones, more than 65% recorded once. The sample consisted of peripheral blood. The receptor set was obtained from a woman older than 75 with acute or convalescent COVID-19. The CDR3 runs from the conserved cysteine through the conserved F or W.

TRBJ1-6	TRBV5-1	CASSRGQEGSPLHF
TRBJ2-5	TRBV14	CASSSGVGGQETQYF
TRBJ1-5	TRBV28	CASSIPTGRVRNQPQHF
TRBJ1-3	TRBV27	CASRRTTGSGNTIYF
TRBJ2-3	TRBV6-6	CASSSQAGVTDTQYF
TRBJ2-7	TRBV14	CASSQDLRSSYYEQYF
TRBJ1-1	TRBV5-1	CASGTGANTEAFF
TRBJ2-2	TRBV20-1	CSASRWEQLTGELFF
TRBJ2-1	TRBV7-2	CASSLALLSRVNEQFF
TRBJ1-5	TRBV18	CASSPTGTGHQPQHF
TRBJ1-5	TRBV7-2	CASSPSPTGRLGNQPQHF
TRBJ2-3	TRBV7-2	CASTQVGTASTDTQYF
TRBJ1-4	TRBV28	CASSLLGQGSEKLFF
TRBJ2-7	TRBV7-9	CASTEGLAGAIEQYF
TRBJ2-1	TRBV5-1	CASSPESGAYNEQFF
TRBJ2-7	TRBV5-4	CASSLDPQSYEQYF
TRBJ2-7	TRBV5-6	CASSSRRQGAVQYF
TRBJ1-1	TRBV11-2	CASSLTQGATEAFF
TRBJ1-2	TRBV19	CASSRPGESEKNYGYTF
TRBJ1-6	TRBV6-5	CASSYSEGGSPLHF
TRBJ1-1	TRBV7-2	CASSLMAMNTEAFF
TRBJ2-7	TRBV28	CASSPMPGTSGRAWSYEQYF
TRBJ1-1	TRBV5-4	CASSLDRGDTEAFF
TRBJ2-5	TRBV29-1	CSETSGETQYF
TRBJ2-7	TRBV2	CASTGPGDEQYF
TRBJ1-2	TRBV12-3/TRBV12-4	CASRPGQHYGYTF
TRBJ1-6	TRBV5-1	CASSPGTGGSPLHF
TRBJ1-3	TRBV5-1	CASSPRTGGTGNTIYF
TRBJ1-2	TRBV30	CAWYGRGPYGYTF
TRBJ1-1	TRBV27	CASSSTGTEAFF
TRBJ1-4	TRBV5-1	CASRMTAGDEKLFF
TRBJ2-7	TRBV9	CASSASGRGSEQYF
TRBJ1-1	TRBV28	CATDERGGRNTEAFF
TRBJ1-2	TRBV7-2	CASSLLTGAARGYTF
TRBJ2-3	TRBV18	CASSPLVKTSGLSDTQYF
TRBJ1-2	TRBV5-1	CASSREQGPSYGYTF
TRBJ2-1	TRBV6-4	CASSPAGGINNEQFF
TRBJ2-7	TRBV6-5	CATQRGHEQYF
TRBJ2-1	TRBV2	CASSSDSWNEQFF
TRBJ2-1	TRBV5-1	CASSTRTGYNEQFF
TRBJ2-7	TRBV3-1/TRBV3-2	CASSQSGAGGFEQYF
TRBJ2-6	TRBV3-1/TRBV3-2	CASSQGTIQSGANVLTF
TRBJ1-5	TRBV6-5	CASSWGQGKGNQPQHF
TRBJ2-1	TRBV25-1	CASSVGGSSYNEQFF
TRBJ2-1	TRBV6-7	CASSYSARGLPTYNEQFF
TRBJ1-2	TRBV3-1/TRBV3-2	CASSPHRQNYGYTF
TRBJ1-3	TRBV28	CASSSSRNTIYF
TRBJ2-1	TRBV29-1	CSVEGRAYNEQFF
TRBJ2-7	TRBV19	CASRNGGTYEQYF
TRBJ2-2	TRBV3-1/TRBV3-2	CASSHDGSGELFF
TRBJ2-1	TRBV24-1	CATSDRTSSYNEQFF